These 9 T cell receptor beta chains were sequenced from one sample in a study of T cells in Graves' hyperthyroidism and ophthalmopathy. The TCR beta CDR3 regions underwent amplification using RNA transcripts as the source. HTBI primers were employed in a first-round RT-PCR of the TCR CDR3. TCRdb reanalysed the multiplex PCR reads using MiXCR and keeps one entry per CDR3 protein. This table holds roughly 840,000 distinct CDR3 sequences, around 38% found once. Sequencing was done on a sample of blood. These receptors were taken from a man younger than 35 with Graves' hyperthyroidism.

The chain couples TRBV12-3 or TRBV12-4 to TRBJ2-5, with D perhaps TRBD2 (6 bases). This CDR3 region has 13 residues. V dropped 5 bases and J dropped 3 bases, with 10 bases sitting between them. CDR3 in amino acids: CASSAGLEETQYF. CDR3 DNA sequence: TGTGCCAGCAGTGCGGGGTTAGAAGAGACCCAGTACTTC.

The table lists this clonotype with many counts. The genes are TRBV6-5 and TRBJ2-5; possibly TRBD2 for D (5 bases). CDR3 length: 14 amino acids. V lost 5 bases, J lost 2 bases, and 12 bases lay in between. CDR1 and CDR2 (germline): MNHEY, SVGAGI. The CDR3 region is CASSRGSAQETQYF. In nucleotides, the CDR3 is TGTGCCAGCAGTAGAGGGAGCGCACAAGAGACCCAGTACTTC.

This clonotype was detected only a few times. The chain recombines TRBV25-1 with TRBJ2-7; D is perhaps TRBD1 (6 bases). The CDR3 runs to 15 residues. Germline values: CDR1 MGHDK, CDR2 SYGVNS. Trimming left V 8 bases short and J 2 bases short, with 19 bases between. Here the CDR3 reads CASCLSRDTTYEQYF. DNA for the CDR3: TGTGCCAGCTGCTTGAGCCGGGACACCACCTACGAGCAGTACTTC.

With respect to this clonotype: With a much larger clone just one base away, this may be a read error. The CDR3 DNA sequence: TGCAGCGTTGCTGGCAGGGGGCGATCAGGCTACACCTTC. Translation: CSVAGRGRSGYTF. The V call is TRBV29-1, the J call TRBJ1-2; 8 bases are shared with TRBD1. This CDR3 region has 13 residues. CDR1 and CDR2 from the germline V gene are SQVTM and ANQGSEA. The junction had 9 bases not matched to a gene; V was cut back by 4 bases and J by 8 bases.

The rearrangement joins TRBV19 to TRBJ2-7; D remains unclear. Germline V gene lookup returns CDR1 LNHDA and CDR2 SQIVND (reference sequence). V lost 6 bases and J 6 bases, leaving 15 bases between the germline ends. CDR3 size: 13 residues. CDR3 sequence: CASSPRLGFEQYF. CDR3 bases: TGTGCCAGTAGCCCGAGGTTGGGTTTCGAGCAGTACTTC.

J is TRBJ1-2 and V is TRBV19, with D maybe TRBD1 (5 bases). V was pared by 7 bases and J by 4 bases, with 16 bases between. The CDR3 loop spans 14 amino acids. Germline CDR1 reads LNHDA; CDR2 reads SQIVND (reference sequence). CDR3 nucleotide sequence: TGTGCCAGTATCGCGGAGGGGATGGGCTATGGCTACACCTTC. It codes for CASIAEGMGYGYTF.

This sequence joins TRBV12-3 or TRBV12-4 and TRBJ2-7; D call uncertain. Trimming removed 6 bases at V and 0 bases at J, with 12 bases between. The CDR3 is 14 residues long. The CDR3 DNA sequence: TGTGCCAGCAGGAGACGGGTGAGCTCCTACGAGCAGTACTTC. Its protein is CASRRRVSSYEQYF.

The table lists this clonotype with many counts. V and J are TRBV10-3 and TRBJ1-1; 8 bases align to TRBD1. The CDR3 covers 13 residues. Germline V gene data show CDR1 as ENHRY and CDR2 as SYGVKD. Germline trimming cut 6 bases from V and 6 bases from J; bases unmatched to any gene: 6. CDR3 in DNA: TGTGCCATCAGCCTTACAGGGGGGGCTGAAGCTTTCTTT. Translating it yields CAISLTGGAEAFF.

This clonotype was picked up many times. This sequence joins TRBV11-2 and TRBJ2-7; no definite D call. The germline V gene has CDR1 SGHAT and CDR2 FQNNGV. Trimming took 3 bases from V and 1 from J, leaving 10 bases between them. The CDR3 extends over 14 amino acids. The chain's CDR3 is CASSLPGVSYEQYF. The CDR3, as DNA: TGTGCCAGCAGCTTGCCCGGAGTTTCCTACGAGCAGTACTTC.